The rows below give T cell receptor beta chains drawn from one sample of a study of early T cells in non-severe SARS-CoV-2 infection. TCRdb used MiXCR to reprocess the 5' RACE reads, holding one entry per CDR3 protein. The sample holds around 50,000 distinct CDR3 sequences, over 10% seen once. Material for sequencing was whole blood. These receptors were collected from an adult who was a healthcare worker with PCR-confirmed SARS-CoV-2 infection or an uninfected control (not recorded which). Both conserved end residues are part of each CDR3. Fields, in order: J gene, D gene, clone size, V gene, CDR3 length, CDR3 protein, CDR3 DNA. The D gene is left open where the match is weak. Some rows have no size entry. The others give once, few or many, or a class for an expanded clone.

j_gene: TRBJ2-7; d_gene: TRBD2; abundance: many; v_gene: TRBV11-2; len: 19; CDR3aa: CASSRRTSGSTSSSYEQYF; CDR3nt: TGTGCCAGCAGCCGACGGACTAGCGGGAGTACGTCCAGCTCCTACGAGCAGTACTTC
j_gene: TRBJ1-5; d_gene: NA; abundance: NA; v_gene: TRBV2; len: 13; CDR3aa: CASSRGGGQPQHF; CDR3nt: TGTGCCAGCAGCCGGGGGGGAGGGCAGCCCCAGCATTTT
j_gene: TRBJ2-1; d_gene: NA; abundance: many; v_gene: TRBV6-6; len: 17; CDR3aa: CASSYGSGQSSYNEQFF; CDR3nt: TGTGCCAGCAGTTATGGCTCCGGACAGAGCTCCTACAATGAGCAGTTCTTC
j_gene: TRBJ2-2; d_gene: TRBD1; abundance: NA; v_gene: TRBV28; len: 15; CDR3aa: CASSLGTAATGELFF; CDR3nt: TGTGCCAGCAGTTTGGGGACAGCGGCCACCGGGGAGCTGTTTTTT
j_gene: TRBJ1-6; d_gene: NA; abundance: many; v_gene: TRBV6-5; len: 13; CDR3aa: CASTPSYNSPLHF; CDR3nt: TGTGCCAGCACCCCTTCTTATAATTCACCCCTCCACTTT
j_gene: TRBJ2-1; d_gene: NA; abundance: NA; v_gene: TRBV6-2/TRBV6-3; len: 15; CDR3aa: CASSEVALAGNEQFF; CDR3nt: TGTGCCAGCAGCGAGGTGGCACTAGCCGGGAATGAGCAGTTCTTC
j_gene: TRBJ2-2; d_gene: TRBD1; abundance: many; v_gene: TRBV7-9; len: 15; CDR3aa: CASSLQGADTGELFF; CDR3nt: TGTGCCAGCAGCTTACAGGGGGCCGACACCGGGGAGCTGTTTTTT
j_gene: TRBJ2-1; d_gene: NA; abundance: many; v_gene: TRBV7-9; len: 14; CDR3aa: CASSLAHRVDEQFF; CDR3nt: TGTGCCAGCAGCTTAGCGCATAGGGTTGATGAGCAGTTCTTC
j_gene: TRBJ1-1; d_gene: NA; abundance: many; v_gene: TRBV7-8; len: 13; CDR3aa: CASSLPGAREAFF; CDR3nt: TGTGCCAGCAGTTTACCAGGGGCGCGCGAAGCTTTCTTT
j_gene: TRBJ2-1; d_gene: TRBD2; abundance: NA; v_gene: TRBV10-2; len: 16; CDR3aa: CASSESTGGPYNEQFF; CDR3nt: TGCGCCAGCAGTGAGTCGACGGGGGGACCCTACAATGAGCAGTTCTTC
j_gene: TRBJ2-1; d_gene: NA; abundance: few; v_gene: TRBV30; len: 15; CDR3aa: CAWSPRAGPYNEQFF; CDR3nt: TGTGCCTGGAGTCCCAGGGCTGGGCCCTACAATGAGCAGTTCTTC
j_gene: TRBJ2-1; d_gene: NA; abundance: many; v_gene: TRBV29-1; len: 13; CDR3aa: CSSRGSLYNEQFF; CDR3nt: TGCAGCTCGAGGGGTTCTCTCTACAATGAGCAGTTCTTC
j_gene: TRBJ1-1; d_gene: NA; abundance: medium-sized; v_gene: TRBV7-2; len: 13; CDR3aa: CASSLDPVSKAFF; CDR3nt: TGTGCCAGCAGCTTAGACCCCGTTTCTAAAGCTTTCTTT
j_gene: TRBJ2-3; d_gene: NA; abundance: many; v_gene: TRBV30; len: 11; CDR3aa: CAWSVPLGQYF; CDR3nt: TGTGCCTGGAGTGTTCCCTTGGGACAGTATTTT
j_gene: TRBJ2-7; d_gene: TRBD2; abundance: NA; v_gene: TRBV9; len: 16; CDR3aa: CASSRTSGSFAYEQYF; CDR3nt: TGTGCCAGCAGCAGGACTAGCGGGTCCTTCGCCTACGAGCAGTACTTC
j_gene: TRBJ2-2; d_gene: NA; abundance: few; v_gene: TRBV28; len: 13; CDR3aa: CASRTTVAGELFF; CDR3nt: TGTGCCAGCAGAACGACAGTCGCCGGGGAGCTGTTTTTT
j_gene: TRBJ2-7; d_gene: NA; abundance: many; v_gene: TRBV11-2; len: 16; CDR3aa: CASSLVPGPLSYEQYF; CDR3nt: TGTGCCAGCAGCTTAGTACCAGGTCCCCTCTCCTACGAGCAGTACTTC
j_gene: TRBJ2-5; d_gene: NA; abundance: many; v_gene: TRBV7-6; len: 14; CDR3aa: CASSLGTSQETQYF; CDR3nt: TGTGCCAGCAGCTTGGGGACTTCACAAGAGACCCAGTACTTC
j_gene: TRBJ2-7; d_gene: NA; abundance: many; v_gene: TRBV30; len: 16; CDR3aa: CAWSVRVGIQDYEQYF; CDR3nt: TGTGCCTGGAGTGTACGAGTCGGTATCCAGGACTACGAGCAGTACTTC
j_gene: TRBJ2-5; d_gene: NA; abundance: NA; v_gene: TRBV7-6; len: 15; CDR3aa: CASSRGRLIQETQYF; CDR3nt: TGTGCCAGCAGCCGAGGGAGACTGATTCAAGAGACCCAGTACTTC
j_gene: TRBJ2-1; d_gene: NA; abundance: NA; v_gene: TRBV29-1; len: 15; CDR3aa: CSIPQLRSSNNEQFF; CDR3nt: TGCAGCATACCCCAATTGAGGAGCAGTAACAATGAGCAGTTCTTC
j_gene: TRBJ2-5; d_gene: NA; abundance: many; v_gene: TRBV5-1; len: 12; CDR3aa: CASSLAKETQYF; CDR3nt: TGCGCCAGCAGCTTGGCAAAAGAGACCCAGTACTTC
j_gene: TRBJ1-1; d_gene: NA; abundance: many; v_gene: TRBV14; len: 15; CDR3aa: CASSPRPKGSTEAFF; CDR3nt: TGTGCCAGCAGCCCCCGGCCGAAAGGTAGCACTGAAGCTTTCTTT
j_gene: TRBJ2-2; d_gene: TRBD1; abundance: few; v_gene: TRBV9; len: 19; CDR3aa: CASSPRQGVHLANTGELFF; CDR3nt: TGTGCCAGCAGCCCCCGACAGGGTGTTCATCTCGCGAACACCGGGGAGCTGTTTTTT
j_gene: TRBJ2-5; d_gene: NA; abundance: NA; v_gene: TRBV29-1; len: 13; CDR3aa: CSVEDRIQETQYF; CDR3nt: TGCAGCGTTGAAGACAGGATCCAAGAGACCCAGTACTTC
j_gene: TRBJ1-1; d_gene: NA; abundance: many; v_gene: TRBV6-5; len: 15; CDR3aa: CASSRTGSRYTEAFF; CDR3nt: TGTGCCAGCAGTCGTACAGGGAGCCGCTACACTGAAGCTTTCTTT
j_gene: TRBJ2-3; d_gene: NA; abundance: few; v_gene: TRBV5-4; len: 15; CDR3aa: CASSVADFSTDTQYF; CDR3nt: TGTGCCAGCAGCGTAGCGGATTTTAGCACAGATACGCAGTATTTT
j_gene: TRBJ1-5; d_gene: TRBD1; abundance: many; v_gene: TRBV6-6; len: 16; CDR3aa: CASRTGGAYSNQPQHF; CDR3nt: TGTGCCAGCAGGACAGGGGGGGCGTATAGCAATCAGCCCCAGCATTTT
j_gene: TRBJ1-1; d_gene: NA; abundance: many; v_gene: TRBV12-3/TRBV12-4; len: 14; CDR3aa: CASSKRLRGTEAFF; CDR3nt: TGTGCCAGCAGCAAGAGGTTACGGGGCACTGAAGCTTTCTTT
j_gene: TRBJ2-6; d_gene: TRBD1; abundance: many; v_gene: TRBV18; len: 17; CDR3aa: CASSRGQGTSGANVLTF; CDR3nt: TGTGCCAGCTCACGGGGACAGGGGACCTCTGGGGCCAACGTCCTGACTTTC
j_gene: TRBJ2-7; d_gene: TRBD2; abundance: NA; v_gene: TRBV7-2; len: 13; CDR3aa: CASSLAGEGEQYF; CDR3nt: TGTGCCAGCAGCTTGGCGGGGGAGGGCGAGCAGTACTTC
j_gene: TRBJ2-7; d_gene: TRBD1; abundance: many; v_gene: TRBV15; len: 15; CDR3aa: CATSSNTGGPYEQYF; CDR3nt: TGTGCCACCAGCAGCAACACAGGGGGTCCCTACGAGCAGTACTTC